The entry that follows covers one T cell receptor beta chain sequence. Each CDR3 protein gets one entry after TCRdb re-called the 5' RACE reads with MiXCR. This sample has 700,000 or so distinct CDR3 sequences; around 8.6% occur once, and the top ten carry about 0.98%. The source of the sample is a study of identical twins. This CDR3 has 15 residues. V dropped 4 bases and J dropped 3; count of bases not matched to a gene: 4. CDR1 and CDR2 (germline): SGHRS, YFSETQ. In addition, the sample was reused for a study of yellow fever vaccine responses in identical twins.

The receptor was isolated from a woman under 30 in good health. The sample consisted of PBMCs. V is TRBV5-1 and J is TRBJ2-3; 11 bases align to TRBD1. The CDR3 spells CASSTGQGGTDTQYF. The DNA of the CDR3 is TGCGCCAGCAGCACGGGACAGGGGGGTACAGATACGCAGTATTTT.